What follows are 5 T cell receptor beta chains derived from one specimen sequenced in a study of OX40 agonist ivuxolimab in advanced cancers. Profiling relied on immunoSEQ multiplex PCR, and the TCRdb table lists in-frame clones only, not all of them. The table lists tens of thousands of clones, more than 65% of them singletons, with roughly 0.53% in the top ten. The input for sequencing was CD4+ or CD8+ T cells sorted from blood, taken in a trial of the OX40 agonist ivuxolimab. The receptors were sampled from an adult with an advanced solid tumor such as melanoma, head and neck, liver or kidney cancer.

The genes are TRBV19 and TRBJ1-2; D uncertain. Germline-derived CDR1 and CDR2 are LNHDA and SQIVND (reference sequence). Between the trimmed V and J ends, which lost 8 bases and 2 bases, there was a span of 15 bases. The CDR3 is made up of 14 amino acids. The CDR3 nucleotides are TGTGCCAGTCATAGGAGCCGGGCAAACTATGGCTACACCTTC. Its translation: CASHRSRANYGYTF.

The gene calls are TRBV28 and TRBJ1-1, with D possibly TRBD1 on 5 matching bases. The V gene lost 2 bases and the J gene lost 0 bases, with 10 bases spanning the gap. This CDR3 contains 15 residues. CDR1 is MDHEN, CDR2 SYDVKM, per germline. CDR3 sequence (DNA): TGTGCCAGCAGTTTACAGGGACCCATGAACACTGAAGCTTTCTTT. The encoded protein is CASSLQGPMNTEAFF.

The V and J genes are TRBV7-2 and TRBJ2-5, with D unclear. The V gene lost 1 base and the J gene lost 5 bases, with 5 bases spanning the gap. Germline values: CDR1 SGHTA, CDR2 FQGNSA. CDR3 size: 12 residues. The CDR3 sequence: CASSLVSETQYF. CDR3 DNA sequence: TGTGCCAGCAGCTTAGTCTCGGAGACCCAGTACTTC.

The genes are TRBV29-1 and TRBJ1-6; D is unresolved. The germline V and J ends were trimmed by 5 bases and 0 bases, with 5 bases remaining between them. Germline V gene data show CDR1 as SQVTM and CDR2 as ANQGSEA. The CDR3 spans 13 residues. CDR3 nucleotide sequence: TGCAGCGTTCAGAGCTCCTATAATTCACCCCTCCACTTT. Translating it yields CSVQSSYNSPLHF.

This chain joins TRBV7-9 and TRBJ2-2; D is unresolved. V was clipped by 2 bases and J by 2 bases, with 6 bases between them. Germline V gene sequence: CDR1 SEHNR, CDR2 FQNEAQ (reference sequence). The CDR3 contains 14 residues. In nucleotides, the CDR3 is TGTGCCAGCAGCTTATTAGTTAACACCGGGGAGCTGTTTTTT. It is translated as CASSLLVNTGELFF.